This T cell receptor beta chain emerged from a study of shared clonotypes between healthy human individuals. Notes on this clone: Its antigen is undetermined.

V gave up 3 bases and J gave up 4 bases, with 13 bases separating them. The CDR3 extends over 15 amino acids. CDR1 is LNHDA, CDR2 SQIVND, per germline (reference sequence). Overall study findings and caveats: Tissue TCR repertoires likely differ from these blood-only repertoires.

Data came from immunoSEQ multiplex PCR; TCRdb stores just in-frame clones and leaves some out. Of roughly 490,000 clones listed, 79% were seen once; the top ten hold approximately 12%. The rearrangement links TRBV19 to TRBJ1-5, with D possibly TRBD1 on 6 matching bases. This TCR derives from a woman aged 40 to 55 in good health. Some clones in this sample may be carry-over from other donors' samples. The specimen was PBMCs. This CDR3 reads CASSMGGAGNQPQHF. For the CDR3, the DNA is TGTGCCAGTAGTATGGGGGGGGCAGGGAATCAGCCCCAGCATTTT.